Listed below are T cell receptor beta chains from one sample, sequenced in a study of cytomegalovirus exposure and HLA in healthy donors. Clones were read by immunoSEQ multiplex PCR, and TCRdb kept only the in-frame ones, dropping some. The sample lists 170,000 or so clones, around four fifths occurring once. Sequencing was done on a sample of PBMCs. Receptor source: a man aged 50-59 years in good health and CMV-seronegative. Each CDR3 is given with its conserved first and last residue. The D gene is left open where the match is weak. Size is omitted from some rows. Given values are once, few, many or a class for expanded clones.

j_call | clone_size | d_call | cdr3_length | v_call | cdr3_nt | cdr3_aa
TRBJ2-1 | . | . | 14 | TRBV6-5 | TGTGCCAGCACGCGACTTGCTTCCTACAATGAGCAGTTCTTC | CASTRLASYNEQFF
TRBJ2-1 | . | . | 15 | TRBV25-1 | TGTGCCAGCAGGGCACCGGGACAACCCACAGATGAGCAGTTCTTC | CASRAPGQPTDEQFF
TRBJ2-1 | . | TRBD2 | 15 | TRBV6-4 | TGTGCCACCGCATCGATGGCGGGAGGGCCACATGAGCAGTTCTTC | CATASMAGGPHEQFF
TRBJ1-1 | few | . | 13 | TRBV7-2 | TGTGCCAGCACCCAGGTCAGGGATACTGAAGCTTTCTTT | CASTQVRDTEAFF
TRBJ2-6 | few | TRBD1 | 15 | TRBV25-1 | TGTGCCAGCAGTGAAGACAGGGCTGGGGCCAACGTCCTGACTTTC | CASSEDRAGANVLTF
TRBJ2-7 | . | TRBD1 | 15 | TRBV14 | TGTGCCAGCAGCCGTACCGGGACAGGGGGTTACGAGCAGTACTTC | CASSRTGTGGYEQYF
TRBJ2-1 | . | . | 15 | TRBV14 | TGTGCCAGCAGCCAAGGAGGACAGCCGGGAAATGAGCAGTTCTTC | CASSQGGQPGNEQFF
TRBJ2-5 | . | TRBD1 | 13 | TRBV4-3 | TGCGCCAGTTCAGGACAGGGTGAAAAGACCCAGTACTTC | CASSGQGEKTQYF
TRBJ2-3 | . | . | 15 | TRBV6-5 | TGTGCCAGCAGTCAGGGGAGGGCCTTGACAGATACGCAGTATTTT | CASSQGRALTDTQYF
TRBJ1-1 | . | TRBD1 | 13 | TRBV19 | TGTGCCAGTGTTAACAGGGGAAAAACTGAAGCTTTCTTT | CASVNRGKTEAFF
TRBJ2-5 | . | . | 18 | TRBV4-1 | TGCGCCAGCAGCCTCACAACGCGAGGGCGTCCAGCAGAGGAGACCCAGTACTTC | CASSLTTRGRPAEETQYF
TRBJ1-5 | . | . | 16 | TRBV5-1 | TGCGCCAGCAGCTTGGGTACAGGGTATAGCAATCAGCCCCAGCATTTT | CASSLGTGYSNQPQHF
TRBJ1-4 | . | TRBD1 | 14 | TRBV7-2 | TGTGCCAGCTGTAGACAGGGGGCGAATGAAAAACTGTTTTTT | CASCRQGANEKLFF
TRBJ2-7 | once | TRBD2 | 13 | TRBV2 | TGTGCCAGCGGGCGGGAGGATTTCCACGAGCAGTACTTC | CASGREDFHEQYF
TRBJ2-2 | . | TRBD2 | 16 | TRBV4-2 | TGTGCCAGCAGCCAGAGGGGAGGGGTCGGGACCGGGGAGCTGTTTTTT | CASSQRGGVGTGELFF
TRBJ2-1 | few | TRBD2 | 16 | TRBV19 | TGTGCCAGTAGTGCCCGGACTAGCGGGAGGTACAATGAGCAGTTCTTC | CASSARTSGRYNEQFF
TRBJ1-4 | few | . | 13 | TRBV27 | TGTGCCAGCCGCCCGAACACGGAGAGAAAACTGTTTTTT | CASRPNTERKLFF
TRBJ2-1 | . | TRBD2 | 16 | TRBV19 | TGTGCCAGTAATTTGGGACTAGCGGGAGGGCCCCGTGAGCAGTTCTTC | CASNLGLAGGPREQFF
TRBJ1-4 | . | TRBD1 | 17 | TRBV9 | TGTGCCAGCAGCGTAGCCCTCCGACAGGGCGCGAATGAAAAACTGTTTTTT | CASSVALRQGANEKLFF
TRBJ2-7 | . | . | 17 | TRBV4-1 | TGCGCCAGCAGCCAGGGACTACAGGGCTCCAGCTCCTACGAGCAGTACTTC | CASSQGLQGSSSYEQYF
TRBJ2-7 | . | . | 12 | TRBV5-1 | TGCGCCAGCAGCTTGACTGGGGGCCGAAGCTACTTC | CASSLTGGRSYF
TRBJ2-1 | . | . | 15 | TRBV7-3 | TGTGCCAGCAGCTTAGTGGCGGGCTCCTACAATGAGCAGTTCTTC | CASSLVAGSYNEQFF
TRBJ2-7 | . | . | 14 | TRBV19 | TGTGCCAGTAGTCCTTGGGGCGGATCCTACGAGCAGTACTTC | CASSPWGGSYEQYF
TRBJ2-1 | . | . | 14 | TRBV19 | TGTGCCAGTAGTACGGGACTTATATCCAATGAGCAGTTCTTC | CASSTGLISNEQFF
TRBJ1-1 | . | . | 14 | TRBV19 | TGTGCCAGTAGTACGAGGACACAGAACACTGAAGCTTTCTTT | CASSTRTQNTEAFF
TRBJ1-1 | . | TRBD1 | 15 | TRBV19 | TGTGCCAGTAGTGGGCAGGGGGCGGCGGAACCTGAAGCTTTCTTT | CASSGQGAAEPEAFF
TRBJ1-2 | . | . | 13 | TRBV4-3 | TGCGCCAGCAGCCAAGATGAGAGGTATGGCTACACCTTC | CASSQDERYGYTF
TRBJ2-2 | . | TRBD2 | 16 | TRBV13 | TGTGCCAGCAGCCGACGACTAGCGGGGATGACCGGGGAGCTGTTTTTT | CASSRRLAGMTGELFF
TRBJ1-5 | few | . | 15 | TRBV30 | TGTGCCTGGAGTCTCCCGGGGGGGTCAAATCAGCCCCAGCATTTT | CAWSLPGGSNQPQHF
TRBJ2-2 | . | TRBD2 | 16 | TRBV11-2 | TGTGCCAGCCGCCTTCTCCTAGCGGGGGAAACCGGGGAGCTGTTTTTT | CASRLLLAGETGELFF
TRBJ2-7 | . | TRBD1 | 19 | TRBV5-1 | TGCGCCAGCAGCTTGGAGAGGGGGCGAGTGGCGAGAGGACTCTACGAGCAGTACTTC | CASSLERGRVARGLYEQYF
TRBJ2-1 | . | . | 12 | TRBV7-9 | TGTGCCAGCACCCAGGGGTGGGGTGAGCAGTTCTTC | CASTQGWGEQFF
TRBJ1-6 | . | . | 15 | TRBV6-4 | TGTGCCAGCAGGCCGGAACAGGGAAATAATTCACCCCTCCACTTT | CASRPEQGNNSPLHF
TRBJ1-5 | . | . | 12 | TRBV7-9 | TGTTCCAGCAGCCGGTGGGAGCAGCCCCAGCATTTT | CSSSRWEQPQHF
TRBJ2-7 | . | TRBD1 | 15 | TRBV28 | TGTGCCAGCCGGGGCACGGGACAGGGGGCCTACGAGCAGTACTTC | CASRGTGQGAYEQYF
TRBJ1-1 | . | . | 15 | TRBV4-3 | TGCGCCAGCAGCTCGGGCCCGGGGAGAACCACTGAAGCTTTCTTT | CASSSGPGRTTEAFF
TRBJ1-3 | . | . | 17 | TRBV5-8 | TGTGCCAGCAGCTTTGGGGCAGGCGTATTCTCTGGAAACACCATATATTTT | CASSFGAGVFSGNTIYF
TRBJ2-1 | . | . | 16 | TRBV4-1 | TGCGCCAGCAGCCAAGATGGGCCGGGAGACTACAATGAGCAGTTCTTC | CASSQDGPGDYNEQFF
TRBJ2-2 | few | TRBD2 | 17 | TRBV7-3 | TGTGCCAGCAGCTTAACCCGACTAGCGGGGCCGACCGGGGAGCTGTTTTTT | CASSLTRLAGPTGELFF
TRBJ2-3 | . | . | 17 | TRBV28 | TGTGCCAGCGTACCGGGACTGGCTTTCCTTAGCACAGATACGCAGTATTTT | CASVPGLAFLSTDTQYF
TRBJ2-5 | . | . | 11 | TRBV20-1 | TGCAGTGCTGAGAGTGAGCAGACCCAGTACTTC | CSAESEQTQYF
TRBJ2-6 | . | TRBD1 | 16 | TRBV29-1 | TGCAGCGTCGCGACAGGGTTCTACTCTGGGGCCAACGTCCTGACTTTC | CSVATGFYSGANVLTF
TRBJ1-5 | . | . | 15 | TRBV11-2 | TGTGCCAGCAGCTTAGGGGCAGTTAGCAATCAGCCCCAGCATTTT | CASSLGAVSNQPQHF
TRBJ1-4 | . | . | 12 | TRBV2 | TGTGCCAGCGGCCTCCGGGGGGAAAAACTGTTTTTT | CASGLRGEKLFF
TRBJ2-1 | . | TRBD2 | 16 | TRBV6-5 | TGTGCCAGCAGTTACCCAATCGGCGGGAGTGTGGATGAGCAGTTCTTC | CASSYPIGGSVDEQFF
TRBJ2-7 | . | TRBD2 | 14 | TRBV7-8 | TGTGCCAGCAGCTTAGCTAGCGGGAGCGACGAGCAGTACTTC | CASSLASGSDEQYF
TRBJ1-5 | . | . | 13 | TRBV28 | TGTGCCAGCAGTGTGGGGGCTTGGCAGCCCCAGCATTTT | CASSVGAWQPQHF